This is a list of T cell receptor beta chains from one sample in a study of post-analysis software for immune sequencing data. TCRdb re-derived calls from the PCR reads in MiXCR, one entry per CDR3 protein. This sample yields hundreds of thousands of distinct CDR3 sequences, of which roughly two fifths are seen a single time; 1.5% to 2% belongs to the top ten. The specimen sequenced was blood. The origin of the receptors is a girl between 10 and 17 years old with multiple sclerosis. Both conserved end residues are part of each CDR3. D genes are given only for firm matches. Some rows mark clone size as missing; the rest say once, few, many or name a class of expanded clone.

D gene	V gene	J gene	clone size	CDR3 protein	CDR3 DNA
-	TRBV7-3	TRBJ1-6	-	CASSLTQGLGSPLHF	TGTGCCAGCAGCTTAACCCAAGGACTGGGTTCACCCCTCCACTTT
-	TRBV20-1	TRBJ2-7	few	CSVGTWVEQYF	TGCAGTGTCGGGACATGGGTCGAGCAGTACTTC
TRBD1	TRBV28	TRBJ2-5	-	CASSVTGQETQYF	TGTGCCAGCAGTGTGACAGGGCAGGAGACCCAGTACTTC
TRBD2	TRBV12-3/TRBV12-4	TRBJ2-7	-	CASSRSGRAVYEQYF	TGTGCCAGCAGTCGCAGCGGGAGGGCCGTCTACGAGCAGTACTTC
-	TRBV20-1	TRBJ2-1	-	CSARTGTLLGDEQFF	TGCAGTGCTAGAACAGGGACGTTGTTAGGTGATGAGCAGTTCTTC
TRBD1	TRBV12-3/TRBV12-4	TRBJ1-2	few	CASSQTGSNYGYTF	TGTGCCAGCAGCCAGACAGGGTCTAACTATGGCTACACCTTC
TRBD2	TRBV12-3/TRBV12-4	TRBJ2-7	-	CASSRAGDSYEQYF	TGTGCCAGCAGTAGAGCGGGAGATTCCTACGAGCAGTACTTC
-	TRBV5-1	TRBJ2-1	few	CASSAGSNEQFF	TGCGCCAGCAGCGCCGGATCTAATGAGCAGTTCTTC
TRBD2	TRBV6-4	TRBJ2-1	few	CASSDSTSGAYNEQFF	TGTGCCAGCAGTGACTCGACTAGCGGGGCCTACAATGAGCAGTTCTTC
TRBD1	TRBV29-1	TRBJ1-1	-	CSVEVQGAWTEAFF	TGCAGCGTTGAAGTACAGGGGGCTTGGACTGAAGCTTTCTTT
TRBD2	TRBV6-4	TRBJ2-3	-	CASRLEASGSSDTQYF	TGTGCCAGCAGATTAGAGGCTAGCGGGAGTTCAGATACGCAGTATTTT
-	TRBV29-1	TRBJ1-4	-	CSVEIRGPNEKLFF	TGCAGCGTTGAAATCCGGGGACCTAATGAAAAACTGTTTTTT
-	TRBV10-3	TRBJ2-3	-	CAISERGATTSTDTQYF	TGTGCCATCAGTGAACGGGGGGCAACTACTAGCACAGATACGCAGTATTTT
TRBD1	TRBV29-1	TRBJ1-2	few	CSVELGTDGYTF	TGCAGCGTTGAGCTCGGGACAGATGGCTACACCTTC
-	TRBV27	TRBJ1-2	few	CASSPTTEYGYTF	TGTGCCAGCAGTCCCACGACGGAGTATGGCTACACCTTC
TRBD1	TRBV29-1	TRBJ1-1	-	CSVFKSGQGNTEAFF	TGCAGCGTTTTCAAATCGGGACAGGGGAACACTGAAGCTTTCTTT
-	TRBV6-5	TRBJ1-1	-	CLARTVGTEAFF	TGTCTAGCAAGGACAGTCGGGACTGAAGCTTTCTTT
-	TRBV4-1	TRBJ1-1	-	CASSQSGTGNTEAFF	TGCGCCAGCAGCCAATCCGGGACGGGGAACACTGAAGCTTTCTTT
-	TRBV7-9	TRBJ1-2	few	CASSSEGAGVGYTF	TGTGCCAGCAGCTCGGAAGGGGCAGGGGTTGGCTACACCTTC
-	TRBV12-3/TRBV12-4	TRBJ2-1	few	CASSPWTTYNEQFF	TGTGCCAGCAGTCCGTGGACTACTTACAATGAGCAGTTCTTC
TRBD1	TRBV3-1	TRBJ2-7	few	CASSQDHRGYYEQYF	TGTGCCAGCAGCCAAGACCACAGGGGTTACTACGAGCAGTACTTC
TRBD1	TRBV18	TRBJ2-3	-	CASSPPGQGASTDTQYF	TGTGCCAGCTCACCCCCCGGACAGGGCGCTAGCACAGATACGCAGTATTTT
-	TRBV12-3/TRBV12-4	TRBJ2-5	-	CASGPSGSQTQYF	TGTGCCAGCGGACCCTCCGGGAGCCAGACCCAGTACTTC
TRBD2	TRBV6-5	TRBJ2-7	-	CASTVGTSGYEQYF	TGTGCCAGCACCGTTGGGACTAGCGGCTACGAGCAGTACTTC
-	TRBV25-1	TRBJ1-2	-	CASSEDGLYGYTF	TGTGCCAGCAGTGAAGACGGCCTCTATGGCTACACCTTC
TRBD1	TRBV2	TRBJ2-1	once	CASSVLTGLLRNEQFF	TGTGCCAGCAGCGTCCTGACAGGGCTACTGAGAAATGAGCAGTTCTTC
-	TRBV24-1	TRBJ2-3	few	CATSDGGATDTQYF	TGTGCCACCAGTGATGGGGGGGCCACAGATACGCAGTATTTT
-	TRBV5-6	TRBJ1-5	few	CASSLGITGPQHF	TGTGCCAGCAGCTTGGGGATCACCGGGCCCCAGCATTTT
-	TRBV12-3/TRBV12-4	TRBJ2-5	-	CASSFHNSGYGTQYF	TGTGCCAGCAGTTTCCACAACTCAGGGTATGGGACCCAGTACTTC